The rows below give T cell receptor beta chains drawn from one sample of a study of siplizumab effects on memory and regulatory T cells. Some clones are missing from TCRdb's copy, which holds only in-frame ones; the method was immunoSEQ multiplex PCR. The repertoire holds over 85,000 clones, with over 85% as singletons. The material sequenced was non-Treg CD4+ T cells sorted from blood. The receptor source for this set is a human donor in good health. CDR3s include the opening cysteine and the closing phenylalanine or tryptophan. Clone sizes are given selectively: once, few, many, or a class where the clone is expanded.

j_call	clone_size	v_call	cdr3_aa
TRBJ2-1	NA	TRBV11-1	CASSLAISGEQFF
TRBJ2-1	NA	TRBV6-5	CASSYSGTGDYNEQFF
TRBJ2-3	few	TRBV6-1	CASKGEDTQYF
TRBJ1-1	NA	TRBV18	CASSPTTNTEAFF
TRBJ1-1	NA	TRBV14	CASSPLGAHTEAFF
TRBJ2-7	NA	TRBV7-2	CASSLIRASSYEQYF
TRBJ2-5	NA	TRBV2	CASSVRETQYF
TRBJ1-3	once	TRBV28	CASSLPRGGSSSGNTIYF
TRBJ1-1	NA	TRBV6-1	CASSEGHLNTEAFF
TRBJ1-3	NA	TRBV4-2	CASSQETVASGNTIYF
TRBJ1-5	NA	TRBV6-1	CASREGNNQPQHF
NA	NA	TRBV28	CSSRGSSYEQYF
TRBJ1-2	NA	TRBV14	CASSQVRFQGRSPLYGYTF
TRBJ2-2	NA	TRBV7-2	CASSFGPGELFF
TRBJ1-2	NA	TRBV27	CASSPWTGEYGYTF
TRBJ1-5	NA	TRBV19	CASRGRGYRQPQHF
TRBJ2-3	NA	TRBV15	CATSRARSVGDTQYF
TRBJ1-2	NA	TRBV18	CASSPDWDGYTF
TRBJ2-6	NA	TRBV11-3	CASSLTGTTSGANVLTF
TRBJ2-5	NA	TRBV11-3	CASSLDGRETQYF
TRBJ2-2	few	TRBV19	CASRWDSGELFF
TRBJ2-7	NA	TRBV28	CASSYSDYEQYF
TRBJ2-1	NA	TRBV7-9	CASSLVFGEGGNEQFF
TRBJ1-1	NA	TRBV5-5	CASSLDETGATEAFF
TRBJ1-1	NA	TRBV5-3	CARSLKNRDHTEAFF
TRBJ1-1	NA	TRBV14	CASSQGDIEAFF
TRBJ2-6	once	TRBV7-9	CASSPGTTSGANVLTF
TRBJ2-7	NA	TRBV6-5	CASGAGPYEQYF
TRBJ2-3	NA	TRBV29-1	CSVKGTSGTASDTQYF
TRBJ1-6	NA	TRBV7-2	CASSLELVVGLGESPLHF
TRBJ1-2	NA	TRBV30	CAWSGGRESDGYTF
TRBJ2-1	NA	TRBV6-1	CASSGPSGRAVKSSYNEQFF
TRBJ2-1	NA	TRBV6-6	CASSYGEDEQFF
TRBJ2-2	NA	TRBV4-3	CASSQDKSHRGLIGELFF
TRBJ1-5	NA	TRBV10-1	CATTGQGSDNQPQHF
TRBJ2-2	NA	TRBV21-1	CASSPPGRTGGRTNTGELFF
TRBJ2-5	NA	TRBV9	CASSAQGVGETQYF
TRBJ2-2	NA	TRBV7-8	CASSLMGLGTGELFF
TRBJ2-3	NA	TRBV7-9	CASSLGRDTQYF
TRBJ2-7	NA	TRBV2	CASTWQRGSSYEQYF
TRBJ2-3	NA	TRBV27	CASSKAARAPGGTDTQYF
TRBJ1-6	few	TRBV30	CAWTQTASDSPLHF
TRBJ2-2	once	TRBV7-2	CASSSGTSGSHPGELFF
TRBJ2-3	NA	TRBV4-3	CASSHILTGTSGSPSTDTQYF